This entry lists 28 T cell receptor beta chains sequenced from one sample in a study of metastatic and nonmetastatic thyroid tumors. TCRdb re-clonotyped the PCR reads via MiXCR. Altogether tens of thousands of clones are present, approximately 22% being singletons, with the ten largest covering 4.4%. None of the patients had undergone any treatment ahead of thyroid surgery. The sequencing sample was made of adjacent normal tissue. The receptors shown here come from a female donor with papillary thyroid cancer or a benign thyroid nodule (not recorded which). Some clones in this sample may be carry-over from other donors' samples.

This clone is termed medium-sized (0.01 to 0.1%). V usage is TRBV6-1 and J usage is TRBJ2-7, with D maybe TRBD2 (6 bases). Per the germline V gene, CDR1 is MNHNS and CDR2 is SASEGT. Trimming removed 5 bases at V and 0 bases at J, with 14 bases between. The CDR3 has 15 amino acids. Here the CDR3 DNA reads TGTGCCAGCAGTACCCCCGGCGGGACCTCCTACGAGCAGTACTTC. This gives the protein CASSTPGGTSYEQYF.

This clone was picked up many times. The chain couples TRBV29-1 to TRBJ1-2; D is unclear. V was shortened by 5 bases and J by 5 bases, with 21 bases between the two germline ends. The CDR3 covers 15 residues. Germline V gives CDR1 SQVTM, CDR2 ANQGSEA. The CDR3 nucleotides read TGCAGCGTTACCCTCGGAGGGCAGGCTCGGTATGGCTACACCTTC. It is translated as CSVTLGGQARYGYTF.

This clone was seen repeatedly, ten times or more. One end of the junction does not line up with germline, which may come from a read error. Additional DNA sequences in this sample encode the identical CDR3. CDR3: CASSQGALSPLRF. The CDR3 DNA reads as TGTGCCAGCAGCCAAGGGGCATTGTCGCCCCTCCGCTTT. The genes are TRBV3-1 and TRBJ1-6; no clear D gene. There are 13 residues in the CDR3. Germline CDR1 and CDR2: LGHDT and YNNKEL (reference sequence).

The V gene is TRBV30, the J gene TRBJ2-6, with D perhaps matching TRBD1 or TRBD2 (5 bases each). Germline V gene sequence: CDR1 GTSNPN, CDR2 SVGIG (reference sequence). This CDR3 comprises 15 residues. Trimming cost V 3 bases and J 2 bases, with 11 bases left between them. Here the CDR3 reads CAWRKTGPGANVLTF. The CDR3 DNA is TGTGCCTGGAGAAAGACGGGGCCTGGGGCCAACGTCCTGACTTTC. Full variable domain (remainder filled in from reference TRBV30 and TRBJ2-6): SQTIHQWPATLVQPVGSPLSLECTVEGTSNPNLYWYRQAAGRGLQLLFYSVGIGQISSEVPQNLSASRPQDRQFILSSKKLLLSDSGFYLCAWRKTGPGANVLTFGAGSRLTVL.

This clone appeared many times. The junction and the germline gene differ at one end; a read error may be behind it. The same CDR3 arises from other DNA sequences in this sample as well. The chain uses TRBV7-2 and TRBJ2-1; 9 bases agree with TRBD2. There are 15 residues in the CDR3. Germline V gives CDR1 SGHTA, CDR2 FQGNSA. The CDR3 region has the DNA TGTGCCAGCAGTTTAGTTAGCGGGAGCGGGAATGAGCAGTTCTTC. This encodes CASSLVSGSGNEQFF.

This chain connects TRBV27 to TRBJ2-2; D unresolved. With 5 bases removed from V and 0 bases from J, the gap between germline ends came to 16 bases. CDR1 is MNHEY, CDR2 SMNVEV, per germline (reference sequence). The CDR3 spans 17 residues. The CDR3 protein is CASSTASGLTNTGELFF. In DNA form, the CDR3 reads TGTGCCAGCAGTACGGCAAGTGGGCTCACGAACACCGGGGAGCTGTTTTTT.

At least ten counts were recorded for this clone. This chain links TRBV4-3 with TRBJ2-2, with TRBD2 matching over 11 bases. CDR1 and CDR2 from the germline V gene are LGHNA and YSLEER. The CDR3 runs 18 residues. J lost 4 bases, V lost 3 bases, and 10 bases had no gene match. The CDR3 region is CASSHPSIGTSGTGELFF. The CDR3, as DNA: TGCGCCAGCAGCCATCCTTCTATTGGGACTAGCGGCACCGGGGAGCTGTTTTTT.

A word on this clone: Given a much more abundant clone one base away, this may be a read error. The CDR3 spells CASTPGTGEPSETQYF. In DNA form, the CDR3 reads TGTGCCAGCACACCGGGGACAGGAGAACCATCAGAGACCCAGTACTTC. The genes are TRBV18 and TRBJ2-5; 8 bases agree with TRBD1. The CDR3 totals 16 residues. The germline gives CDR1 KGHSH, CDR2 LQKENI.

About this clone: The junction and the germline gene differ at one end; a read error may be behind it. This sequence joins TRBV20-1 and TRBJ1-5, with D possibly TRBD1 on 5 matching bases. Germline CDR1 reads DFQATT; CDR2 reads SNEGSKA (reference sequence). This CDR3 region has 14 residues. The CDR3 DNA sequence: TGCAGTGCTGGGGACTTATGGAGCACTCAGCCCCAGCATTTT. Translating it yields CSAGDLWSTQPQHF.

Turning to this clone: A read error is possible here, since a much larger clone lies one base away. The sample holds other DNA sequences that translate to the same CDR3. The rearrangement links TRBV20-1 to TRBJ2-5; 9 nucleotides line up with TRBD1. Germline trimming cut 6 bases from V and 2 bases from J; bases unmatched to any gene: 7. Germline V gene data show CDR1 as DFQATT and CDR2 as SNEGSKA (reference sequence). The CDR3 runs 14 residues. The chain's CDR3 is CSAPRDRAQETQYF. DNA for the CDR3: TGCAGTGCGCCCCGGGACAGGGCTCAAGAGACCCAGTACTTC.

This clone was counted many times. Other DNA sequences in this specimen translate into the identical CDR3. V is TRBV11-2 and J is TRBJ1-1, with D unresolved. With 1 base removed from V and 0 bases from J, the gap between germline ends came to 12 bases. CDR1 and CDR2 from the germline V gene are SGHAT and FQNNGV. The CDR3 has 16 amino acids. CDR3 nucleotides: TGTGCCAGCAGCTTAGTTTTTGGAAAGATGAACACTGAAGCTTTCTTT. It is translated as CASSLVFGKMNTEAFF.

Worth noting for this clone: Given the absence of the conserved phenylalanine or tryptophan at the CDR3 end, a read error is likely. The V and J genes are TRBV9 and TRBJ1-6; D gene uncertain. Germline-derived CDR1 and CDR2 are SGDLS and YYNGEE. There are 14 residues in the CDR3. The V gene lost 0 bases and the J gene lost 5 bases, with 6 bases spanning the gap. The CDR3 loop reads CASSVDGHNSPLHY. CDR3 DNA sequence: TGTGCCAGCAGCGTAGACGGGCATAATTCACCCCTCCACTAT.

About this clone itself: It may be a read error: a sequence one base away is much more abundant. The chain couples TRBV12-3 or TRBV12-4 to TRBJ1-6; the D gene is possibly TRBD1 (5 bases). Trimming pared 10 bases from V and 7 bases from J, leaving 17 bases between. CDR3 length: 14 amino acids. The CDR3 DNA reads as TGTGCCACCACCAGGGCCAGGGTCAATTCACCCCTCCACTTT. It codes for CATTRARVNSPLHF.

This clone has more than one count but fewer than ten. CDR3 residues: CASRPTGDTQYF. Written as DNA, the CDR3 is TGTGCCAGCAGGCCGACGGGGGACACGCAGTATTTT. The J gene is TRBJ2-3, the V gene TRBV12-3 or TRBV12-4; tentative D call: TRBD2 (6 bases). The ends were cut back, 6 bases at V and 9 bases at J, with 13 bases in the middle. The CDR3 loop spans 12 amino acids.

The J gene is TRBJ1-2, the V gene TRBV10-3, with D perhaps TRBD1 (5 bases). Germline V gene data show CDR1 as ENHRY and CDR2 as SYGVKD. This CDR3 has 14 residues. V lost 7 bases and J lost 1, with 13 bases in between. The CDR3: CAIMGGTINYGYTF. CDR3 bases: TGTGCCATCATGGGGGGTACAATTAACTATGGCTACACCTTC.

This clone counts as medium-sized. The J gene is TRBJ2-7, the V gene TRBV20-1, with no clear D. Between the trimmed V and J ends, which lost 3 bases and 7 bases, there was a span of 7 bases. From germline, CDR1 is DFQATT and CDR2 SNEGSKA (reference sequence). This CDR3 is 10 amino acids long. The CDR3 DNA sequence: TGCAGTGCTAGTAACGGGGAGCAGTACTTC. Its translation is CSASNGEQYF.

This chain joins TRBV10-3 and TRBJ2-1; 9 bases line up with TRBD1. Germline V gene sequence: CDR1 ENHRY, CDR2 SYGVKD. V was clipped by 8 bases and J by 3 bases; unmatched bases: 2. This CDR3 is built from 13 residues. The CDR3 DNA follows: TGTGCCATCTGGGACAGGGACTACAATGAGCAGTTCTTC. Translating gives CAIWDRDYNEQFF.

For this clone: A junction end diverges from the germline sequence, so it may reflect a read error. The chain combines TRBV7-2 with TRBJ2-5, with no clear D. This CDR3 spans 15 amino acids. Per germline, CDR1 SGHTA and CDR2 FQGNSA. In DNA, the CDR3 is TGTGCCAACAGCCCGCTCCGACACGGCCAAGAGACCCAGTACTTC. Protein: CANSPLRHGQETQYF.

This clone was recorded at least ten times. The rearrangement uses TRBV25-1 and TRBJ2-5, with 11 positions matching TRBD2. Germline CDR1 and CDR2: MGHDK and SYGVNS. The CDR3 is made up of 17 amino acids. The junction had 12 bases not matched to a gene; V was cut back by 2 bases and J by 7 bases. The CDR3 sequence: CASSEVGASGRRWTQYF. The CDR3 DNA follows: TGTGCCAGCAGTGAAGTAGGGGCTAGCGGGAGGAGGTGGACCCAGTACTTC. Full variable domain (rest looked up from reference TRBV25-1 and TRBJ2-5): EADIYQTPRYLVIGTGKKITLECSQTMGHDKMYWYQQDPGMELHLIHYSYGVNSTEKGDLSSESTVSRIRTEHFPLTLESARPSHTSQYLCASSEVGASGRRWTQYFGPGTRLLVL.

This clone appeared once. A junction end diverges from the germline sequence, so it may reflect a read error. The V call is TRBV20-1, the J call TRBJ1-5; perhaps TRBD1 as D (5 bases). Germline V gives CDR1 DFQATT, CDR2 SNEGSKA (reference sequence). CDR3 length: 14 amino acids. CDR3 nucleotide sequence: TGCGGTGCCTCGACAGTTTATAGCAATCAGCCCCAGCATTTT. It is translated as CGASTVYSNQPQHF.

In this sample, this clone turned up many times. The rearrangement joins TRBV7-9 to TRBJ2-2; 7 nucleotides agree with TRBD2. The V and J ends lost 1 base and 6 bases, in that order; junction bases with no gene match: 5. The CDR3 extends over 15 amino acids. Per the germline V gene, CDR1 is SEHNR and CDR2 is FQNEAQ (reference sequence). CDR3 nucleotide sequence: TGTGCCAGCAGCTTAGGGACTAGGGCCGCCGGGGAGCTGTTTTTT. Its protein product is CASSLGTRAAGELFF. The full variable domain, in which reference TRBV7-9 and TRBJ2-2 provide the parts outside the CDR3, is DTGVSQNPRHKITKRGQNVTFRCDPISEHNRLYWYRQTLGQGPEFLTYFQNEAQLEKSRLLSDRFSAERPKGSFSTLEIQRTEQGDSAMYLCASSLGTRAAGELFFGEGSRLTVL.

This clone has a count of ten or more. The J gene is TRBJ1-2, the V gene TRBV12-3 or TRBV12-4; 7 nucleotides align to TRBD1. This CDR3 region has 13 residues. The J segment lost 9 bases and the V segment lost 0 bases, leaving 4 bases of the junction unmatched. CDR3 loop: CASSLAGGGSYTF. CDR3 nucleotide sequence: TGTGCCAGCAGTTTAGCAGGGGGCGGAAGCTACACCTTC.

This clone was seen repeatedly, ten times or more. The genes are TRBV13 and TRBJ2-5; TRBD1 might be the D (5 bases). The CDR3 spans 14 residues. CDR1 and CDR2 from the germline V gene are PRHDT and FYEKMQ (reference sequence). The V end was cut by 5 bases, the J end by 1 base, with 11 bases between. CDR3 sequence: CASSRGHLQETQYF. The CDR3, as DNA: TGTGCCAGCAGCCGAGGACATCTCCAAGAGACCCAGTACTTC. Complete variable domain (other parts from reference TRBV13 and TRBJ2-5): AAGVIQSPRHLIKEKRETATLKCYPIPRHDTVYWYQQGPGQDPQFLISFYEKMQSDKGSIPDRFSAQQFSDYHSELNMSSLELGDSALYFCASSRGHLQETQYFGPGTRLLVL.

J is TRBJ2-2 and V is TRBV6-1; no clear D. Trimming stripped 5 bases from V and 2 bases from J, with 21 bases between. Germline V gene data show CDR1 as MNHNS and CDR2 as SASEGT. This CDR3 spans 18 amino acids. The DNA of the CDR3 is TGTGCCAGCAGTAAAAGGCGATTTTCCACCACTAACACCGGGGAGCTGTTTTTT. Protein sequence: CASSKRRFSTTNTGELFF.

The chain joins TRBV28 to TRBJ2-2; TRBD2 aligns across 13 bases. V dropped 4 bases and J dropped 4; count of bases not matched to a gene: 6. Germline V gene sequence: CDR1 MDHEN, CDR2 SYDVKM. The CDR3 has 17 amino acids. CDR3 nucleotide sequence: TGTGCCAGCAGTTCGACTAGCGGGAGGTTGGGCACCGGGGAGCTGTTTTTT. Amino acids: CASSSTSGRLGTGELFF.

The chain is built from TRBV11-2 and TRBJ2-1; 8 bases match TRBD2. Germline CDR1 and CDR2: SGHAT and FQNNGV. The V segment lost 8 bases and the J segment 2 bases; nucleotides outside the gene matches: 14. The CDR3 runs 17 residues. The DNA of the CDR3 is TGTGCCAGCGGCTCCCCTCCTAGCGGGCCTACCTACAATGAGCAGTTCTTC. This sequence encodes CASGSPPSGPTYNEQFF. Full variable domain (outside the CDR3, taken from reference TRBV11-2 and TRBJ2-1): EAGVAQSPRYKIIEKRQSVAFWCNPISGHATLYWYQQILGQGPKLLIQFQNNGVVDDSQLPKDRFSAERLKGVDSTLKIQPAKLEDSAVYLCASGSPPSGPTYNEQFFGPGTRLTVL.

A few counts support this clone. The chain combines TRBV3-1 with TRBJ1-2, with no clear D. CDR3 size: 13 residues. The V end was cut by 1 base, the J end by 7 bases, with 10 bases between. Germline loops: CDR1 LGHDT, CDR2 YNNKEL (reference sequence). CDR3 sequence: CASSQVRVVGYTF. The CDR3, as DNA: TGTGCCAGCAGCCAAGTCCGAGTGGTTGGCTACACCTTC.

This chain links TRBV11-1 with TRBJ2-7; 8 bases map to TRBD2. This CDR3 is built from 16 residues. The germline V gene has CDR1 SGHAT and CDR2 FQDESV (reference sequence). V lost 5 bases, J lost 0 bases, and 9 bases stayed unmatched. Here the CDR3 DNA reads TGTGCCAGCAGCCCAATAGCGGGAAGAATCTCCTACGAGCAGTACTTC. It is translated as CASSPIAGRISYEQYF.